These 20 T cell receptor beta chains came from one sample sequenced in a study of blood T cell repertoires in COVID-19. Profiled with immunoSEQ multiplex PCR; TCRdb holds only in-frame clones, not every one. Of roughly 180,000 clones in the sample, 60% to 85% are singletons; the top ten hold roughly 17%. The specimen was peripheral blood. The source is a man aged 55-75 years with active or convalescent COVID-19.

This clone appeared once. This chain links TRBV5-1 with TRBJ2-3; 14 bases align to TRBD2. Germline lookup yields CDR1 SGHRS and CDR2 YFSETQ. The CDR3 has 16 amino acids. Germline trimming cut 3 bases from V and 5 bases from J; bases unmatched to any gene: 5. The CDR3 bases are TGCGCCAGCAGCTCCGGACTAGCGGGAGGAGAAGATACGCAGTATTTT. It translates to CASSSGLAGGEDTQYF.

This rearrangement joins TRBV5-5 to TRBJ1-3, with D perhaps TRBD1 (6 bases). The CDR3 is 14 amino acids. Per the germline V gene, CDR1 is SGHKS and CDR2 is YYEKEE (reference sequence). Trimming removed 2 bases from V and 2 bases from J, with 8 bases in between. CDR3 loop: CASSFEGAGNTIYF. In nucleotides, the CDR3 is TGTGCCAGCAGCTTCGAGGGGGCTGGAAACACCATATATTTT. Full variable domain (rest looked up from reference TRBV5-5 and TRBJ1-3): DAGVTQSPTHLIKTRGQQVTLRCSPISGHKSVSWYQQVLGQGPQFIFQYYEKEERGRGNFPDRFSARQFPNYSSELNVNALLLGDSALYLCASSFEGAGNTIYFGEGSWLTVV.

The chain carries TRBV7-2 and TRBJ1-6, with 7 bases matching TRBD1. The germline V gene has CDR1 SGHTA and CDR2 FQGNSA. This CDR3 contains 13 residues. V trimming: 2 bases; J trimming: 8 bases; junction bases outside the gene matches: 0. CDR3 DNA sequence: TGTGCCAGCAGCTTACAGGGGGATTCACCCCTCCACTTT. Its translation is CASSLQGDSPLHF.

The chain carries TRBV28 and TRBJ2-3, with 7 bases lining up with TRBD2. The CDR3 is made up of 13 amino acids. CDR1 and CDR2 (germline): MDHEN, SYDVKM. V lost 7 bases to trimming and J lost 4 bases; unmatched junction nucleotides: 5. CDR3 residues: CASTLGLPDTQYF. CDR3 in DNA: TGTGCCAGCACCCTGGGACTACCAGATACGCAGTATTTT.

Many counts were recorded for this clone. J is TRBJ2-7 and V is TRBV27; no definite D call. V was clipped by 0 bases and J by 10 bases, with 10 bases between them. Germline lookup yields CDR1 MNHEY and CDR2 SMNVEV (reference sequence). The CDR3 consists of 12 residues. In DNA form, the CDR3 reads TGTGCCAGCAGTTTATCGGGCACCCGCCAGTACTTC. Translated, it gives CASSLSGTRQYF.

CDR3 bases: TGTGCCAGCAGCTCCCCGGAGAGGGATGGAAACACCATATATTTT. It specifies CASSSPERDGNTIYF. This chain uses TRBV7-2 with TRBJ1-3; no firm D call. Trimming left V 4 bases short and J 3 bases short, with 13 bases between. Looked up from germline, CDR1 is SGHTA and CDR2 is FQGNSA. This CDR3 has 15 amino acids.

This clone was seen only once. J is TRBJ2-5 and V is TRBV6-5, with 12 positions matching TRBD2. With V trimmed by 8 bases and J by 5 bases, 3 bases remained unmatched. Germline lookup yields CDR1 MNHEY and CDR2 SVGAGI. This CDR3 spans 13 amino acids. This CDR3 is CASLAGGVETQYF. CDR3 nucleotide sequence: TGTGCCAGCCTAGCGGGAGGGGTTGAGACCCAGTACTTC.

This clone appeared a single time. This chain uses TRBV19 with TRBJ2-1; D call uncertain. V lost 3 bases, J lost 7 bases, and 10 bases lay in between. The CDR3 is 13 amino acids. Germline assignment: CDR1 LNHDA and CDR2 SQIVND (reference sequence). For the CDR3, the DNA is TGTGCCAGTAGTATGTGGGCTGGGAATGAGCAGTTCTTC. It encodes CASSMWAGNEQFF. Filled out from reference TRBV19 and TRBJ2-1, the complete variable domain reads DGGITQSPKYLFRKEGQNVTLSCEQNLNHDAMYWYRQDPGQGLRLIYYSQIVNDFQKGDIAEGYSVSREKKESFPLTVTSAQKNPTAFYLCASSMWAGNEQFFGPGTRLTVL.

This clone was recorded once. CDR3 region: CASNVRDSSYEQYF. The DNA for the CDR3 is TGTGCCAGCAACGTCCGGGACAGCTCCTACGAGCAGTACTTC. The V call is TRBV6-4, the J call TRBJ2-7, with TRBD1 identical over 7 bases. Per germline, CDR1 MRHNA and CDR2 SNTAGT. The length of the CDR3 is 14 residues. The V and J ends lost 7 bases and 0 bases, in that order; junction bases with no gene match: 6.

V is TRBV7-8 and J is TRBJ2-1, with D uncertain. The CDR3 has 13 residues. Trimming took 1 base from V and 9 from J, leaving 10 bases between them. Germline values: CDR1 SGHVS, CDR2 FQNEAQ. CDR3: CASSLVVVPEQFF. The CDR3 DNA is TGTGCCAGCAGCTTAGTGGTAGTTCCTGAGCAGTTCTTC.

The J gene is TRBJ1-1, the V gene TRBV4-3, with a tentative D call TRBD1 (6 bases). Germline CDR1 LGHNA, CDR2 YSLEER. The CDR3 has 15 amino acids. The V gene lost 3 bases and the J gene lost 3 bases, with 14 bases spanning the gap. This CDR3 reads CASSHVGAGDTEAFF. The DNA for the CDR3 is TGCGCCAGCAGCCATGTCGGGGCAGGGGACACTGAAGCTTTCTTT.

Regarding this clone: The junction differs from germline at one of its ends, possibly a read error. V gene TRBV6-1 combines with J gene TRBJ2-7; 7 nucleotides match TRBD1. The CDR3 has 11 residues. Per the germline V gene, CDR1 is MNHNS and CDR2 is SASEGT. CDR3: CASSEAGQSSF. The CDR3, as DNA: TGTGCCAGCAGTGAAGCGGGACAGTCATCTTTC.

The chain uses TRBV20-1 and TRBJ2-3; TRBD2 aligns across 8 bases. V was pared by 3 bases and J by 0 bases, with 8 bases of the junction left unmatched. Germline CDR1 is DFQATT and CDR2 is SNEGSKA (reference sequence). The CDR3 has 16 residues. The CDR3, as DNA: TGCAGTGCTAGTGGGCGGGGGGACTCGAGCACAGATACGCAGTATTTT. This translates into CSASGRGDSSTDTQYF.

This CDR3 is CASSLEVRGELFF. In nucleotides, the CDR3 is TGTGCCAGCAGCTTAGAGGTGCGCGGGGAGCTGTTTTTT. V and J are TRBV11-2 and TRBJ2-2; D gene ambiguous. Germline CDR1 reads SGHAT; CDR2 reads FQNNGV. The CDR3 has 13 amino acids. V was cut by 0 bases and J by 7 bases, with 6 bases left in between.

The J gene is TRBJ2-1, the V gene TRBV11-3, with D perhaps TRBD2 (7 bases). Germline CDR1 SGHNT, CDR2 YENEEA. The CDR3 runs to 15 residues. Trimming shortened V by 1 base and J by 6 bases, and 13 bases separated the two germline ends. Here the CDR3 DNA reads TGTGCCAGCAGCTTAGGAGGGGGGGGCGGCAATGAGCAGTTCTTC. Protein product: CASSLGGGGGNEQFF.

The chain is built from TRBV7-3 and TRBJ1-1; possibly TRBD1 for D (5 bases). The germline V gene has CDR1 SGHTA and CDR2 FQGTGA. Trimming removed 2 bases at V and 1 base at J, with 11 bases between. The CDR3 is made up of 15 amino acids. CDR3 sequence reads: CASSLYGGGNTEAFF. The CDR3 DNA follows: TGTGCCAGCAGCTTATATGGGGGAGGGAACACTGAAGCTTTCTTT.

The chain uses TRBV3-1 (or the pseudogene TRBV3-2) and TRBJ1-1, with D possibly TRBD1 on 6 matching bases. Germline lookup yields CDR1 LGHDT and CDR2 YNNKEL (reference sequence). The V end was cut by 4 bases, the J end by 3 bases, with 9 bases between. The CDR3 is 13 amino acids. The CDR3 loop reads CASSLDRYTEAFF. Here the CDR3 DNA reads TGTGCCAGCAGCCTCGACAGGTACACTGAAGCTTTCTTT.

This sequence joins TRBV7-2 and TRBJ2-5; D gene uncertain. The CDR3 covers 15 residues. Trimming cost V 1 base and J 2 bases, with 11 bases left between them. Germline loops: CDR1 SGHTA, CDR2 FQGNSA. The CDR3 DNA follows: TGTGCCAGCAGCTTAGGTCTTATCCGGCAAGAGACCCAGTACTTC. Amino acids: CASSLGLIRQETQYF.

The rearrangement links TRBV23-1 to TRBJ1-1, with D unresolved. TRBV23-1 is an open reading frame, and its role is uncertain. This CDR3 has 15 amino acids. V was shortened by 4 bases and J by 4 bases, with 16 bases between the two germline ends. The CDR3 protein is CASSLPTRRVTEAFF. The DNA of the CDR3 is TGCGCCAGCAGTCTCCCGACAAGGAGGGTCACTGAAGCTTTCTTT.

The chain carries TRBV7-8 and TRBJ1-2, with D unclear. V shed 5 bases and J shed 0 bases, with 7 bases lying between them. The CDR3 consists of 13 residues. The germline V gene encodes CDR1 SGHVS and CDR2 FQNEAQ. The CDR3 is CASSPTTNYGYTF. Written as DNA, the CDR3 is TGTGCCAGCAGCCCCACTACTAACTATGGCTACACCTTC. The full variable domain, with the rest looked up from reference TRBV7-8 and TRBJ1-2, is GAGVSQSPRYKVAKRGQDVALRCDPISGHVSLFWYQQALGQGPEFLTYFQNEAQLDKSGLPSDRFFAERPEGSVSTLKIQRTQQEDSAVYLCASSPTTNYGYTFGSGTRLTVV.